Listed here are 20 T cell receptor beta chains from one sample, sequenced in a study of T cell clonotyping in hematopoietic cell transplantation. Repertoires were generated with immunoSEQ multiplex PCR, while TCRdb's copy carries only in-frame clones and drops some. The profile shows 5,000 or so clones, approximately 30% of them singletons. Time point described: recipient sample about 28 days before transplant, after cytoreduction. The sample here was peripheral blood mononuclear cells, taken before stem cell transplant. These receptors came from a man aged 50 or older with myelofibrosis. Some clones in this sample may be carry-over from other donors' samples.

This sequence joins TRBV30 and TRBJ1-2, with a weak D call TRBD1 (5 bases). CDR1 and CDR2 from the germline V gene are GTSNPN and SVGIG (reference sequence). V was trimmed by 2 bases and J by 0 bases, leaving 10 bases between them. The CDR3 loop spans 14 amino acids. Here the CDR3 reads CAWSPPGANYGYTF. The CDR3 DNA follows: TGTGCCTGGAGTCCCCCGGGGGCTAACTATGGCTACACCTTC.

The V call is TRBV6-5, the J call TRBJ1-4; unclear D gene. This CDR3 is 15 amino acids long. Germline CDR1 reads MNHEY; CDR2 reads SVGAGI. The V end lost 0 bases, the J end lost 8 bases, and 13 bases lay between the germline ends. The CDR3 loop is CASSYSGRGSEKLFF. The DNA of the CDR3 is TGTGCCAGCAGTTACTCGGGTAGAGGGTCCGAAAAACTGTTTTTT.

This clone appeared a few times. The V gene is TRBV25-1, the J gene TRBJ1-1, with unresolved D. Germline CDR1 and CDR2: MGHDK and SYGVNS. The V gene lost 2 bases and the J gene lost 6 bases, with 10 bases spanning the gap. The CDR3 is made up of 13 amino acids. The CDR3 is CASSETGLSEAFF. For the CDR3, the DNA is TGTGCCAGCAGTGAAACTGGGCTTTCTGAAGCTTTCTTT.

This clone has a handful of counts. The chain has TRBV2 and TRBJ1-2, with 7 bases matching TRBD1. Per the germline V gene, CDR1 is SNHLY and CDR2 is FYNNEI. With V trimmed by 5 bases and J by 4 bases, 4 bases remained unmatched. The CDR3 consists of 13 residues. The CDR3 nucleotides read TGTGCCAGCAGTTCAGACAGGGTCTATGGCTACACCTTC. Residues: CASSSDRVYGYTF.

This clone appeared once. A read error may produce the germline difference seen at one junction end. This rearrangement joins TRBV30 to TRBJ1-2, with 9 positions matching TRBD1. The CDR3 contains 14 residues. The germline gives CDR1 GTSNPN, CDR2 SVGIG (reference sequence). The chain's CDR3 is CAWRAGTGTYGYTF. The CDR3 coding sequence is TGCGCCTGGAGGGCCGGGACAGGGACCTATGGCTACACCTTC.

This clone appeared once. The chain uses TRBV30 and TRBJ1-2; D gene uncertain. Germline CDR1 and CDR2: GTSNPN and SVGIG (reference sequence). The CDR3 spans 12 residues. The germline V and J ends were trimmed by 0 bases and 7 bases, with 9 bases remaining between them. Written as DNA, the CDR3 is TGTGCCTGGAGTGTAAAGGCGAGTGGCTACACCTTC. It encodes CAWSVKASGYTF.

The rearrangement uses TRBV30 and TRBJ2-7, with 7 bases identical to TRBD2. Germline CDR1 and CDR2: GTSNPN and SVGIG (reference sequence). V was clipped by 4 bases and J by 3 bases; unmatched bases: 6. This CDR3 spans 13 amino acids. CDR3 loop: CAWTSIAGYEQYF. The CDR3 nucleotides are TGTGCCTGGACTTCGATAGCGGGCTACGAGCAGTACTTC.

The chain uses TRBV30 and TRBJ2-5; the match to TRBD1 covers 7 bases. V lost 0 bases to trimming and J lost 11 bases; unmatched junction nucleotides: 3. CDR1 and CDR2 from the germline V gene are GTSNPN and SVGIG (reference sequence). The CDR3 has 11 residues. CDR3 in amino acids: CAWSVGQEQYF. DNA for the CDR3: TGTGCCTGGAGTGTCGGACAGGAGCAGTACTTC.

This sequence joins TRBV30 and TRBJ2-7; 7 bases line up with TRBD1. From germline, CDR1 is GTSNPN and CDR2 SVGIG (reference sequence). Trimming at V came to 3 bases and at J to 0 bases, leaving 5 bases not matched to a gene. The CDR3 runs 14 residues. The CDR3 spells CAWRETGRSYEQYF. In DNA form, the CDR3 reads TGTGCCTGGAGAGAGACAGGGCGCTCCTACGAGCAGTACTTC.

Only a few counts were recorded for this clone. In DNA, the CDR3 is TGTGCCTGGAGTGTACGGGCAGGGGAAAGGGACGAGCAGTACTTC. Encoded protein: CAWSVRAGERDEQYF. This rearrangement joins TRBV30 to TRBJ2-7, with D possibly matching TRBD1 (6 bases). Trimming shortened V by 0 bases and J by 5 bases, and 17 bases separated the two germline ends. CDR1 GTSNPN and CDR2 SVGIG come from the germline V gene (reference sequence). The CDR3 runs 15 residues.

This chain links TRBV6-5 with TRBJ1-1, with D perhaps matching TRBD1 (6 bases). With 5 bases removed from V and 5 bases from J, the gap between germline ends came to 15 bases. This CDR3 region has 14 residues. CDR1 and CDR2 (germline): MNHEY, SVGAGI. The DNA for the CDR3 is TGTGCCAGCAGTAGGGAGGGGGAGGGGACTGAAGCTTTCTTT. This translates into CASSREGEGTEAFF.

The chain carries TRBV29-1 and TRBJ2-1; D not certain. CDR1 is SQVTM, CDR2 ANQGSEA, per germline. This CDR3 comprises 10 residues. The V and J ends lost 3 bases and 16 bases respectively, with 13 bases between them. The CDR3 nucleotides are TGCAGCGTTGACACGGATATCTCCTTCTTC. Translated: CSVDTDISFF.

The chain couples TRBV4-3 to TRBJ1-1; maybe TRBD1 (5 bases). The CDR3 extends over 13 amino acids. Trimming stripped 4 bases from V and 7 bases from J, with 13 bases between. In germline, CDR1 is LGHNA, CDR2 YSLEER. CDR3 protein: CASSLQGSGEAFF. The CDR3 DNA sequence: TGCGCCAGCAGCCTTCAGGGTAGCGGTGAAGCTTTCTTT.

V and J are TRBV30 and TRBJ1-2; 8 bases agree with TRBD1. CDR3 length equals 13 residues. V lost 8 bases to trimming and J lost 8 bases; unmatched junction nucleotides: 13. Per germline, CDR1 GTSNPN and CDR2 SVGIG (reference sequence). CDR3 residues: CAVSRDRPMGYTF. The DNA of the CDR3 is TGTGCCGTCAGTCGGGACAGGCCGATGGGCTACACCTTC. Full variable domain (outside the CDR3, taken from reference TRBV30 and TRBJ1-2): SQTIHQWPATLVQPVGSPLSLECTVEGTSNPNLYWYRQAAGRGLQLLFYSVGIGQISSEVPQNLSASRPQDRQFILSSKKLLLSDSGFYLCAVSRDRPMGYTFGSGTRLTVV.

The rearrangement uses TRBV6-5 and TRBJ1-1; 7 bases fit TRBD1. Germline CDR1 MNHEY, CDR2 SVGAGI. The length of the CDR3 is 15 residues. Trimming took 0 bases from V and 2 from J; bases not matched to a gene: 3. Written as DNA, the CDR3 is TGTGCCAGCAGTTACTCCGGGACAGATAACACTGAAGCTTTCTTT. The encoded protein is CASSYSGTDNTEAFF.

The CDR3 here is CAWNLGGLTEAFF. The CDR3 DNA reads TGTGCCTGGAATCTAGGGGGACTGACTGAAGCTTTCTTT. The chain recombines TRBV30 with TRBJ1-1; TRBD1 is a possible D gene (6 bases). Per the germline V gene, CDR1 is GTSNPN and CDR2 is SVGIG (reference sequence). The CDR3 sequence is 13 residues long. V lost 4 bases and J 5 bases, leaving 14 bases between the germline ends.

The chain couples TRBV30 to TRBJ1-5, with a weak D call TRBD1 (5 bases). CDR1 is GTSNPN and CDR2 is SVGIG in the germline V gene (reference sequence). This CDR3 spans 12 amino acids. Trimming left V 4 bases short and J 2 bases short, with 6 bases between. This chain's CDR3 is CAWTTGNQPQHF. The CDR3 DNA reads TGTGCCTGGACGACAGGCAATCAGCCCCAGCATTTT.

This clone has a handful of counts. The V and J genes are TRBV25-1 and TRBJ2-7, with D unresolved. The CDR3 runs to 12 residues. V lost 8 bases to trimming and J lost 4 bases, with 12 bases between them. The germline CDR1 and CDR2 sequences are MGHDK and SYGVNS. The chain's CDR3 is CASGVRNYEQYF. The DNA of the CDR3 is TGTGCCAGCGGCGTTAGGAATTACGAGCAGTACTTC.

This clone showed up just a few times. This chain connects TRBV30 to TRBJ2-5; TRBD2 matches at 7 bases. The J call may be faulty, since TRBJ2-7 better matches the DNA end. Germline lookup yields CDR1 GTSNPN and CDR2 SVGIG (reference sequence). The CDR3 is 14 residues long. CDR3 DNA sequence: TGTGCCTGGGAGCGGTGGGAGGGTAGAGGCGAGCAGTACTTC. It encodes CAWERWEGRGEQYF.

The chain couples TRBV30 to TRBJ1-1; 8 positions agree with TRBD1. Germline-derived CDR1 and CDR2 are GTSNPN and SVGIG (reference sequence). V lost 5 bases to trimming and J lost 3 bases; unmatched junction nucleotides: 2. This CDR3 spans 12 amino acids. CDR3 protein: CAWQGADTEAFF. For the CDR3, the DNA is TGTGCCTGGCAGGGGGCCGACACTGAAGCTTTCTTT.